This T cell receptor beta chain was recovered during a study of blood T cells in healthy people across ages. Study-level points and caveats: Unknown CMV status may confound age-related changes in expanded clones. Measured against age, TCR beta diversity per million T cells decreased in a roughly linear manner.

Using a J-beta primer mix together with a sample-barcoded 5' primer, a second PCR was run for about 7 to 12 cycles. TCRdb re-called the 5' RACE reads with MiXCR, one entry per CDR3 protein. This table holds over a million distinct CDR3 sequences, around 45% found once. This clonotype was found a few times. Antigen unknown. The receptor's source is a woman aged 55-69 years in good health. Sequenced input: blood.

The DNA of the CDR3 is TGTGCCAGCAGCCCCCGGACACTGCAGTACTTC. Encoded protein: CASSPRTLQYF. The chain carries TRBV7-2 and TRBJ2-7; D may be TRBD1 (5 bases). Germline assignment: CDR1 SGHTA and CDR2 FQGNSA. Trimming took 5 bases from V and 9 from J, leaving 11 bases between them. This CDR3 is built from 11 residues.